The 20 T cell receptor beta chains below were found in one sample sequenced in a study of T cells in Graves' hyperthyroidism and ophthalmopathy. RNA transcripts yielded amplified TCR beta CDR3 regions. The HTBI primer set was used in a first-round RT-PCR of the TCR CDR3. A single record per CDR3 protein comes from TCRdb applying MiXCR to the multiplex PCR reads. The table includes 500,000 to 650,000 distinct CDR3 sequences, roughly 14% detected once. Sequencing input: blood. The origin of the receptors is a woman between 50 and 59 years old with Graves' ophthalmopathy.

This clonotype was observed many times. The chain is built from TRBV6-2 or TRBV6-3 and TRBJ1-1; D remains unclear. There are 13 residues in the CDR3. Germline V gene data show CDR1 as MNHEY and CDR2 as SVGEGT. The germline V and J ends were trimmed by 5 bases and 0 bases, with 7 bases remaining between them. The CDR3 is CASSEAMNTEAFF. The CDR3 nucleotides are TGTGCCAGCAGTGAGGCTATGAACACTGAAGCTTTCTTT.

In this sample, this clonotype turned up many times. J is TRBJ1-1 and V is TRBV18; 7 bases fit TRBD1. The germline CDR1 and CDR2 sequences are KGHSH and LQKENI. This CDR3 has 14 residues. The junction had 6 bases not matched to a gene; V was cut back by 2 bases and J by 6 bases. CDR3 sequence reads: CASSPATGVPEAFF. DNA of the CDR3: TGTGCCAGCTCACCAGCAACAGGGGTGCCTGAAGCTTTCTTT.

The chain joins TRBV9 to TRBJ2-1; 8 bases are a match to TRBD2. Germline loops: CDR1 SGDLS, CDR2 YYNGEE. This CDR3 is 15 amino acids long. Trimming at V came to 3 bases and at J to 8 bases, leaving 10 bases not matched to a gene. The CDR3: CASSEGAGVFYEQFF. CDR3 in DNA: TGTGCCAGCAGCGAGGGAGCGGGAGTATTTTATGAGCAGTTCTTC. The variable domain in full, completed from reference TRBV9 and TRBJ2-1, reads DSGVTQTPKHLITATGQRVTLRCSPRSGDLSVYWYQQSLDQGLQFLIQYYNGEERAKGNILERFSAQQFPDLHSELNLSSLELGDSALYFCASSEGAGVFYEQFFGPGTRLTVL.

This clonotype appeared a few times. The chain employs TRBV7-9 and TRBJ2-7, with D maybe TRBD2 (5 bases). CDR3 size: 14 residues. V was clipped by 3 bases and J by 4 bases, with 13 bases between them. The germline V gene has CDR1 SEHNR and CDR2 FQNEAQ (reference sequence). This chain's CDR3 is CASSFSERPYEQYF. CDR3 sequence (DNA): TGTGCCAGCAGCTTTTCCGAGCGGCCGTACGAGCAGTACTTC.

In its sample, this clonotype was seen a few times. V and J are TRBV27 and TRBJ2-7; 9 bases align to TRBD1. The germline V gene has CDR1 MNHEY and CDR2 SMNVEV (reference sequence). CDR3 length equals 14 residues. V lost 4 bases and J lost 4; bases outside the gene matches: 5. The CDR3 bases are TGTGCCAGCAGTTCTGGACAGGGGATGTACGAGCAGTACTTC. This translates into CASSSGQGMYEQYF.

This clonotype was counted ten times or more. The chain combines TRBV27 with TRBJ1-2; TRBD1 aligns across 11 bases. Germline V gene sequence: CDR1 MNHEY, CDR2 SMNVEV (reference sequence). V gave up 4 bases and J gave up 4 bases; unmatched junction bases: 5. The CDR3 extends over 15 amino acids. The CDR3 DNA follows: TGTGCCAGCAGTTCCTCCGGGACAGGGGGCTATGGCTACACCTTC. It encodes CASSSSGTGGYGYTF.

The chain carries TRBV7-9 and TRBJ2-7, with 8 bases matching TRBD1. Germline V gene lookup returns CDR1 SEHNR and CDR2 FQNEAQ (reference sequence). J gave up 3 bases and V 0 bases, and 4 bases lay outside the gene matches. This CDR3 contains 15 residues. The CDR3: CASSLAGDRGYEQYF. The CDR3 DNA is TGTGCCAGCAGCTTAGCGGGCGACAGGGGCTACGAGCAGTACTTC.

The V call is TRBV19, the J call TRBJ1-1; D might be TRBD1 (6 bases). The CDR3 has 10 amino acids. The V gene's germline CDR1 is LNHDA and CDR2 SQIVND (reference sequence). Trimming cost V 11 bases and J 8 bases, with 12 bases left between them. The DNA for the CDR3 is TGTGCCGCAGGGGTGGGAGAAGCTTTCTTT. Encoded protein: CAAGVGEAFF.

This clonotype was detected ten times or more. CDR3 region: CASSHKGLGGYTF. The CDR3 coding sequence is TGTGCCAGCAGCCACAAGGGTCTGGGTGGCTACACCTTC. V and J are TRBV3-1 and TRBJ1-2, with D unclear. The germline V gene has CDR1 LGHDT and CDR2 YNNKEL (reference sequence). This CDR3 spans 13 amino acids. V was pared by 3 bases and J by 7 bases, with 12 bases between. Drawing the rest from reference TRBV3-1 and TRBJ1-2, the complete variable domain is DTAVSQTPKYLVTQMGNDKSIKCEQNLGHDTMYWYKQDSKKFLKIMFSYNNKELIINETVPNRFSPKSPDKAHLNLHINSLELGDSAVYFCASSHKGLGGYTFGSGTRLTVV.

Points on this clonotype: A much larger clone is a single base away; this may be a read error. This CDR3 is missing its conserved last phenylalanine or tryptophan, likely due to a read error. The chain links TRBV7-2 to TRBJ2-5; D is uncertain. Germline V gene lookup returns CDR1 SGHTA and CDR2 FQGNSA. Trimming pared 5 bases from V and 5 bases from J, leaving 15 bases between. The length of the CDR3 is 14 residues. CDR3 nucleotide sequence: TGTGCCAGCAGCCAGACCCCCGGTTGGGAGACCCAGTACCTC. This translates into CASSQTPGWETQYL.

This clonotype came up many times. The rearrangement joins TRBV2 to TRBJ2-5, with 9 positions matching TRBD2. With V trimmed by 8 bases and J by 5 bases, 9 bases remained unmatched. Germline loops: CDR1 SNHLY, CDR2 FYNNEI. The length of the CDR3 is 14 residues. For the CDR3, the DNA is TGTGCCAGCCCCCCAGGACTAGCGAAGGAGACCCAGTACTTC. Its translation: CASPPGLAKETQYF.

This clonotype was observed at least ten times. The chain employs TRBV2 and TRBJ2-2, with unresolved D. The germline gives CDR1 SNHLY, CDR2 FYNNEI. The V end lost 2 bases, the J end lost 5 bases, and 9 bases lay between the germline ends. CDR3 length: 14 residues. CDR3 nucleotides: TGTGCCAGCAGTGAATTCTTATCAACCGGGGAGCTGTTTTTT. Translation: CASSEFLSTGELFF.

This clonotype has at least ten counts. The CDR3 nucleotides read TGTGCCACCAGCAGAGGGGTAGGAAACACTGAAGCTTTCTTT. It is translated as CATSRGVGNTEAFF. The chain is built from TRBV15 and TRBJ1-1; no definite D call. The CDR3 extends over 14 amino acids. Trimming pared 1 base from V and 2 bases from J, leaving 8 bases between. Germline V gene data show CDR1 as LNHNV and CDR2 as YYDKDF (reference sequence).

This clonotype was seen many times. This chain links TRBV12-3 or TRBV12-4 with TRBJ2-3, with a weak D call TRBD2 (7 bases). The ends were cut back, 4 bases at V and 9 bases at J, with 14 bases in the middle. This CDR3 is 13 amino acids long. This CDR3 reads CASSYLGGRTQYF. The CDR3 DNA follows: TGTGCCAGCAGTTACCTCGGGGGGCGGACGCAGTATTTT.

This clonotype was recorded many times. The chain has TRBV3-1 and TRBJ2-1, with D perhaps matching TRBD1 (5 bases). CDR3 length equals 14 residues. From germline, CDR1 is LGHDT and CDR2 YNNKEL (reference sequence). The V end was cut by 1 base, the J end by 8 bases, with 12 bases between. The CDR3: CASSQVPDTHEQFF. As DNA, the CDR3 is TGTGCCAGCAGCCAAGTTCCGGACACACATGAGCAGTTCTTC.

In its sample, this clonotype was seen many times. The genes are TRBV20-1 and TRBJ1-1; D not resolved. The germline CDR1 and CDR2 sequences are DFQATT and SNEGSKA (reference sequence). CDR3 length: 15 amino acids. V lost 3 bases, J lost 3 bases, and 17 bases lay in between. As DNA, the CDR3 is TGCAGTGCTAGTTCGGACGGAGCCCGGGACACTGAAGCTTTCTTT. Its translation: CSASSDGARDTEAFF.

This clonotype was seen only a few times. This chain links TRBV4-1 with TRBJ1-5; D remains unclear. CDR3 length: 15 residues. Germline CDR1 reads MGHRA; CDR2 reads YSYEKL. V was cut by 3 bases and J by 4 bases, with 13 bases left in between. The CDR3, as DNA: TGCGCCAGCAGCCAGGAGGGCTTATGGAATCAGCCCCAGCATTTT. Translated: CASSQEGLWNQPQHF.

At least ten counts were recorded for this clonotype. V usage is TRBV18 and J usage is TRBJ2-3; possible D gene TRBD1, 6 bases. The CDR3 runs to 13 residues. CDR1 is KGHSH and CDR2 is LQKENI in the germline V gene. Trimming removed 3 bases at V and 2 bases at J, with 6 bases between. The CDR3 loop reads CASSPGHTDTQYF. The CDR3 nucleotides read TGTGCCAGCTCACCGGGACACACAGATACGCAGTATTTT.

There are many counts of this clonotype. The chain joins TRBV28 to TRBJ2-7; the D gene could be TRBD1 or TRBD2 (5 bases each). V lost 5 bases and J 2 bases, leaving 13 bases between the germline ends. This CDR3 region has 14 residues. Per germline, CDR1 MDHEN and CDR2 SYDVKM. This CDR3 is CASSPWDGAYEQYF. In DNA, the CDR3 is TGTGCCAGCAGTCCTTGGGACGGCGCCTACGAGCAGTACTTC.

The chain employs TRBV19 and TRBJ2-5; 8 nucleotides agree with TRBD2. J was trimmed by 2 bases and V by 4 bases; bases with no gene match: 6. The CDR3 contains 15 residues. Germline V gene lookup returns CDR1 LNHDA and CDR2 SQIVND (reference sequence). The CDR3 region is CASSNTGGRQETQYF. The CDR3 nucleotides are TGTGCCAGTAGTAACACGGGAGGGCGACAAGAGACCCAGTACTTC.